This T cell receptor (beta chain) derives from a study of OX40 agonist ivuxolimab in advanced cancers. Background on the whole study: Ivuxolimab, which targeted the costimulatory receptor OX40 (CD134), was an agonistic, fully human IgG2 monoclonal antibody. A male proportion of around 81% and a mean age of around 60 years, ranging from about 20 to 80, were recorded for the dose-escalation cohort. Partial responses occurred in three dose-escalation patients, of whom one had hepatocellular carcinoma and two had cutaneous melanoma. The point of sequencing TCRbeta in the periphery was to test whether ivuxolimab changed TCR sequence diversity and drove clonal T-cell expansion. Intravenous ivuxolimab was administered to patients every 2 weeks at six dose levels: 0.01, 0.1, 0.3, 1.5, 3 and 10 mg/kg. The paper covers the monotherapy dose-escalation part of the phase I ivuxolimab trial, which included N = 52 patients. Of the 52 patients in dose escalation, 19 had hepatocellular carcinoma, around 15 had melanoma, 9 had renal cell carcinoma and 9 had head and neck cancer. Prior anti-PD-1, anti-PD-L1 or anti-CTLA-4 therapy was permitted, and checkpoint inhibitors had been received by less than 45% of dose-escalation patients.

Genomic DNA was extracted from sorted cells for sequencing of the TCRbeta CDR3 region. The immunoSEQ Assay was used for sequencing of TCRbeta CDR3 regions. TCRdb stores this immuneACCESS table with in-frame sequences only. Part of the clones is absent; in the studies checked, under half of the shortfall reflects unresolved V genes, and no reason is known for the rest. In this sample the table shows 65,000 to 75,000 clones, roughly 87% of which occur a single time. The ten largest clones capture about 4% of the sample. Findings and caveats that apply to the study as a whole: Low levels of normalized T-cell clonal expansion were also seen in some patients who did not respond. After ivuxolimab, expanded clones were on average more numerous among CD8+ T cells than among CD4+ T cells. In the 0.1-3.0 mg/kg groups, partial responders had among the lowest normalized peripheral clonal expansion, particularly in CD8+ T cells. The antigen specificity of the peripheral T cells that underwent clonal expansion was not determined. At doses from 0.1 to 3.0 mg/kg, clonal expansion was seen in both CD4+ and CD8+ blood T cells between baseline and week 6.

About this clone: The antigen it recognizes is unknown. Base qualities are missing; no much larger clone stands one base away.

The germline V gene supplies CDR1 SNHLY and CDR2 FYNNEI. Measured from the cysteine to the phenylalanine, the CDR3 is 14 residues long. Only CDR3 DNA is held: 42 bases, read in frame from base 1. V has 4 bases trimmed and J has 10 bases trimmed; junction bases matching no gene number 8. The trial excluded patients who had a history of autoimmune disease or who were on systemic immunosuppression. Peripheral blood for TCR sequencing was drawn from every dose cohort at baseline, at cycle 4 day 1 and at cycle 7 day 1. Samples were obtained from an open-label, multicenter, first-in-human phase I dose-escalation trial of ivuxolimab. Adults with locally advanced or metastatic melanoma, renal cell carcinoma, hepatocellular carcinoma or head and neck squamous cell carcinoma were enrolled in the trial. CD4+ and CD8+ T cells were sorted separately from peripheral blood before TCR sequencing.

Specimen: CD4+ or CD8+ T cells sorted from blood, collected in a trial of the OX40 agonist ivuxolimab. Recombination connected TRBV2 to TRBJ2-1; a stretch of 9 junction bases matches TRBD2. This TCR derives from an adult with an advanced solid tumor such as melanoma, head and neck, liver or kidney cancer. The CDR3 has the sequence CASSGTAGGREQFF. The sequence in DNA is TGTGCCAGCAGTGGGACAGCGGGAGGTCGGGAGCAGTTCTTC.